A selection of T cell receptor beta chains follows, all from one sample in a study of T cell responses to AZD1222 COVID-19 vaccine. Sequencing used immunoSEQ multiplex PCR; TCRdb keeps in-frame clones, though not all of them. The sample records around 100,000 clones, nearly 90% being singletons. The sequencing used peripheral blood, collected on day 0 of AZD1222 vaccination. These receptors were collected from an adult in good health. CDR3s include the opening cysteine and the closing phenylalanine or tryptophan. Each record gives: J gene, V gene, D gene, clone size, CDR3 protein, CDR3 DNA. The D gene is left open where the match is weak. Only part of the rows carry a size: once, few, many, or a class if the clone is expanded.

>TRBJ1-6|TRBV6-5|NA|NA
CASSYGVAIGSPLHF
TGTGCCAGCAGTTACGGGGTGGCGATAGGTTCACCCCTCCACTTT
>TRBJ2-7|TRBV7-2|NA|NA
CASSFKGGRGEQYF
TGTGCCAGCAGCTTCAAGGGGGGTCGGGGCGAGCAGTACTTC
>TRBJ2-1|TRBV14|TRBD2|NA
CASSLTGGSHNEQFF
TGTGCCAGCAGCCTTACGGGGGGGTCCCACAATGAGCAGTTCTTC
>TRBJ1-2|TRBV6-5|TRBD1|once
CASSYSGRGNYTF
TGTGCCAGCAGTTACTCGGGCAGGGGGAACTACACCTTC
>TRBJ1-2|TRBV3-1/TRBV3-2|NA|NA
CASSQVTGSLGGYTF
TGTGCCAGCAGCCAAGTAACAGGGTCGCTAGGTGGCTACACCTTC
>TRBJ2-3|TRBV18|NA|once
CASSRGVTDTQYF
TGTGCCAGCTCGAGGGGCGTCACAGATACGCAGTATTTT
>TRBJ1-1|TRBV25-1|TRBD1|once
CASSAPRRGTETEAFF
TGTGCCAGCAGTGCCCCTCGCAGGGGGACTGAAACTGAAGCTTTCTTT
>TRBJ2-5|TRBV2|NA|NA
CASSSYGRETQYF
TGTGCCAGCAGCTCTTACGGGAGAGAGACCCAGTACTTC
>TRBJ1-5|TRBV4-1|NA|NA
CASSQERTEMHQPQHF
TGCGCCAGCAGCCAAGAAAGGACAGAAATGCATCAGCCCCAGCATTTT
>TRBJ2-3|TRBV5-1|TRBD2|NA
CASSLERDVLTDTQYF
TGCGCCAGCAGCCTCGAGCGGGACGTCCTTACAGATACGCAGTATTTT
>TRBJ1-1|TRBV7-2|NA|NA
CASSLPRANTEAFF
TGTGCCAGCAGCCTACCCAGGGCGAACACTGAAGCTTTCTTT
>TRBJ1-6|TRBV25-1|NA|once
CASSESVQGLGPLHF
TGTGCCAGCAGTGAATCGGTACAGGGACTGGGGCCCCTCCACTTT
>TRBJ1-1|TRBV27|NA|NA
CASSRTGEAFF
TGTGCCAGCAGCCGTACAGGAGAAGCTTTCTTT
>TRBJ2-7|TRBV6-2/TRBV6-3|NA|few
CASSYSGEYEQYF
TGTGCCAGCAGTTACTCGGGCGAGTACGAGCAGTACTTC
>TRBJ1-1|TRBV6-2/TRBV6-3|TRBD1|NA
CASSLGTVMNTEAFF
TGTGCCAGCAGTCTCGGGACAGTTATGAACACTGAAGCTTTCTTT
>TRBJ2-5|TRBV7-3|TRBD2|NA
CASSPTSGGETQYF
TGTGCCAGCAGCCCGACTAGCGGGGGGGAGACCCAGTACTTC
>TRBJ2-6|TRBV11-2|NA|NA
CVTEGQGAANVLTF
TGTGTCACCGAGGGCCAAGGGGCCGCCAACGTCCTGACTTTC
>TRBJ2-3|TRBV4-3|NA|NA
CASSQGFSGGDTDTQYF
TGCGCCAGCAGCCAAGGATTTTCGGGGGGCGACACAGATACGCAGTATTTT
>TRBJ1-2|TRBV6-2/TRBV6-3|TRBD1|NA
CASSREGAWGYTF
TGTGCCAGCAGTCGAGAGGGGGCCTGGGGCTACACCTTC
>TRBJ2-2|TRBV7-9|NA|NA
CASSLSLHDASLELFF
TGTGCCAGCAGCTTATCGCTCCACGACGCTTCCTTGGAGCTGTTTTTT
>TRBJ1-1|TRBV6-5|TRBD1|NA
CASYTGQGAAEAFF
TGTGCCAGCTACACGGGACAGGGGGCGGCTGAAGCTTTCTTT
>TRBJ2-3|TRBV6-2/TRBV6-3|TRBD2|NA
CASSTSGGQGSDTQYF
TGTGCCAGCAGCACTAGCGGGGGTCAAGGCTCCGATACGCAGTATTTT
>TRBJ2-1|TRBV18|NA|NA
CASSPRQDNNEQFF
TGTGCCAGCTCACCCAGACAGGATAACAATGAGCAGTTCTTC
>TRBJ1-6|TRBV11-3|TRBD1|NA
CASTRTGKDNSPLHF
TGTGCCAGCACGCGGACAGGGAAAGATAATTCACCCCTCCACTTT
>TRBJ2-7|TRBV21-1|NA|NA
CASSKDSYLEDEQYF
TGTGCCAGCAGCAAGGACAGCTACCTTGAAGACGAGCAGTACTTC
>TRBJ1-1|TRBV7-9|NA|once
CASSFPVGGTDTEAFF
TGTGCCAGCAGCTTCCCTGTCGGGGGCACGGACACTGAAGCTTTCTTT
>TRBJ2-5|TRBV19|NA|NA
CASSPTVQETQYF
TGTGCCAGTAGTCCAACGGTCCAAGAGACCCAGTACTTC
>TRBJ1-3|TRBV7-2|NA|NA
CASSLRSGTGNTIYF
TGTGCCAGCAGCTTAAGGTCAGGGACTGGAAACACCATATATTTT
>TRBJ2-7|TRBV6-5|NA|NA
CASSRTPRPAYEQYF
TGTGCCAGCAGTCGAACCCCAAGACCGGCCTACGAGCAGTACTTC
>TRBJ1-1|TRBV19|NA|NA
CASSTTLQGTEAFF
TGTGCCAGTAGTACTACACTGCAGGGCACTGAAGCTTTCTTT
>TRBJ2-3|TRBV9|NA|NA
CASSVATDTQYF
TGTGCCAGCAGCGTAGCCACAGATACGCAGTATTTT
>TRBJ2-7|TRBV5-1|NA|NA
CASSVEDRPTYEQYF
TGCGCCAGCAGCGTTGAAGACAGGCCGACCTACGAGCAGTACTTC
>TRBJ1-4|TRBV6-5|NA|NA
CASRDRVNEKLFF
TGTGCCAGCAGGGACCGGGTAAATGAAAAACTGTTTTTT
>TRBJ2-5|TRBV4-2|TRBD1|NA
CASSPGGGTGEETQYF
TGTGCCAGCAGCCCCGGTGGAGGGACAGGTGAAGAGACCCAGTACTTC
>TRBJ1-2|TRBV3-1/TRBV3-2|NA|NA
CASSQVGRGDGYTF
TGTGCCAGCAGCCAAGTGGGCAGGGGCGATGGCTACACCTTC
>TRBJ1-1|TRBV11-2|TRBD1|NA
CASSLDLGTGLRRAFF
TGTGCCAGCAGCTTAGATTTAGGGACAGGCCTCCGACGGGCTTTCTTT
>TRBJ1-2|TRBV25-1|NA|NA
CASSEGAGYTF
TGTGCCAGCAGTGAGGGGGCTGGCTACACCTTC
>TRBJ1-4|TRBV6-5|TRBD1|NA
CASSDRATNEKLFF
TGTGCCAGCAGCGACAGGGCGACTAATGAAAAACTGTTTTTT
>TRBJ2-7|TRBV7-3|NA|NA
CASSLGQLYEQYF
TGTGCCAGCAGCCTAGGACAGCTCTACGAGCAGTACTTC
>TRBJ2-1|TRBV7-2|TRBD2|NA
CASSTTSGGANEQFF
TGTGCCAGCAGCACGACTAGCGGGGGGGCTAATGAGCAGTTCTTC
>TRBJ2-7|TRBV28|TRBD1|NA
CASSIRQGRYEQYF
TGTGCCAGCAGCATCCGACAGGGTCGGTACGAGCAGTACTTC
>TRBJ2-3|TRBV6-2/TRBV6-3|TRBD2|NA
CASSYWGGPQYF
TGTGCCAGCAGTTACTGGGGGGGACCGCAGTATTTT
>TRBJ1-6|TRBV19|TRBD1|NA
CASTLDRETSPLHF
TGTGCCAGTACCTTGGACAGGGAGACTTCACCCCTCCACTTT
>TRBJ2-3|TRBV27|NA|NA
CASSSTPIPQYF
TGTGCCAGCAGTTCGACCCCCATACCGCAGTATTTT
>TRBJ1-5|TRBV4-1|NA|NA
CASSQGIQWGQPQHF
TGCGCCAGCAGCCAAGGTATACAATGGGGGCAGCCCCAGCATTTT
>TRBJ1-1|TRBV18|NA|few
CASSQEPKNTEAFF
TGTGCCAGCTCTCAGGAGCCGAAGAACACTGAAGCTTTCTTT
>TRBJ1-1|TRBV9|NA|NA
CASSVRAVNTEAFF
TGTGCCAGCAGCGTACGGGCGGTGAACACTGAAGCTTTCTTT
>TRBJ1-1|TRBV11-2|NA|NA
CASSLVSGEAFF
TGTGCCAGCAGCTTAGTGTCAGGGGAAGCTTTCTTT
>TRBJ1-5|TRBV30|NA|NA
CAWSGGLDQPQHF
TGTGCCTGGAGTGGGGGGCTAGATCAGCCCCAGCATTTT
>TRBJ2-7|TRBV7-3|NA|NA
CASSLGTSPTYEQYF
TGTGCCAGCAGCTTAGGGACAAGCCCTACCTACGAGCAGTACTTC